The 32 T cell receptor beta chains given below trace back to one sample, sequenced in a study of blood T cell repertoires in COVID-19. Data came from immunoSEQ multiplex PCR; TCRdb stores just in-frame clones and leaves some out. The profile covers about 130,000 clones, with 80% to 90% appearing a single time and roughly 12% taken by the ten largest. The sequencing sample was made of peripheral blood. The receptors come from a human donor in a cohort sampled during active COVID-19.

V gene TRBV3-1 (or the pseudogene TRBV3-2) combines with J gene TRBJ2-2, with a weak D call TRBD2 (7 bases). V dropped 1 base and J dropped 4 bases, with 13 bases sitting between them. The V gene's germline CDR1 is LGHDT and CDR2 YNNKEL (reference sequence). This CDR3 spans 16 amino acids. This CDR3 reads CASSQGGGYRTGELFF. CDR3 in DNA: TGTGCCAGCAGCCAAGGCGGGGGCTATCGCACCGGGGAGCTGTTTTTT.

This clone appeared a single time. The gene calls are TRBV9 and TRBJ2-3, with a tentative D call TRBD2 (6 bases). Trimming stripped 4 bases from V and 0 bases from J, with 12 bases between. Germline-derived CDR1 and CDR2 are SGDLS and YYNGEE. The CDR3 runs 15 residues. CDR3 in DNA: TGTGCCAGCAGCCCCATGGGGACTAGCACAGATACGCAGTATTTT. Translated, it gives CASSPMGTSTDTQYF.

CDR3 residues: CASSHNVRNTEAFF. The DNA for the CDR3 is TGTGCCAGCAGTCACAACGTTCGGAACACTGAAGCTTTCTTT. The chain links TRBV7-2 to TRBJ1-1; D is ambiguous. V lost 6 bases and J 1 base, leaving 12 bases between the germline ends. The CDR3 spans 14 residues. Germline CDR1 and CDR2: SGHTA and FQGNSA.

V is TRBV5-1 and J is TRBJ2-3; 7 bases are shared with TRBD1. This CDR3 has 13 amino acids. The J segment lost 7 bases and the V segment lost 3 bases, leaving 5 bases of the junction unmatched. The germline V gene encodes CDR1 SGHRS and CDR2 YFSETQ. CDR3 coding DNA: TGCGCCAGCAGCTGGGACAGCGAATATACGCAGTATTTT. Translation: CASSWDSEYTQYF.

In its sample, this clone was seen a few times. The chain carries TRBV6-5 and TRBJ2-7; possibly TRBD1 for D (6 bases). Trimming shortened V by 5 bases and J by 3 bases, and 11 bases separated the two germline ends. Germline V gene lookup returns CDR1 MNHEY and CDR2 SVGAGI. CDR3 size: 13 residues. The CDR3 spells CASSPGQFYEQYF. For the CDR3, the DNA is TGTGCCAGCAGTCCCGGACAGTTCTACGAGCAGTACTTC.

This clone has just one count. This chain connects TRBV9 to TRBJ2-3; 15 bases are shared with TRBD2. Per the germline V gene, CDR1 is SGDLS and CDR2 is YYNGEE. V shed 3 bases, J shed 11 bases, and the junction held 4 bases outside the gene matches. The CDR3 loop spans 14 amino acids. The chain's CDR3 is CASSGTSGGAGQYF. The CDR3 DNA reads as TGTGCCAGCAGCGGGACTAGCGGGGGGGCGGGGCAGTATTTT.

This clone was seen more than once but under ten times. The rearrangement joins TRBV20-1 to TRBJ2-7, with 9 bases matching TRBD1. The CDR3 totals 14 residues. Germline trimming cut 3 bases from V and 1 base from J; bases unmatched to any gene: 4. Germline V CDR1 and CDR2: DFQATT, SNEGSKA (reference sequence). The CDR3 sequence is CSASFGTGSYEQYF. CDR3 bases: TGCAGTGCTAGTTTTGGGACAGGGTCCTACGAGCAGTACTTC.

Only one count was recorded for this clone. The chain employs TRBV27 and TRBJ1-2, with TRBD1 identical over 10 bases. This CDR3 contains 15 residues. Losses at the gene ends were 5 bases for V and 7 bases for J; bases not matched to a gene: 10. The V gene's germline CDR1 is MNHEY and CDR2 SMNVEV (reference sequence). The CDR3 coding sequence is TGTGCCAGCAGTAGGGGGGGACAGGGGAGCTCTGGCTACACCTTC. The encoded protein is CASSRGGQGSSGYTF.

The gene calls are TRBV10-3 and TRBJ2-7, with 7 positions matching TRBD1. This CDR3 region has 11 residues. The germline V gene has CDR1 ENHRY and CDR2 SYGVKD. V lost 8 bases to trimming and J lost 3 bases; unmatched junction nucleotides: 1. Written as DNA, the CDR3 is TGTGCCATCCGGGACAGCTACGAGCAGTACTTC. Residues: CAIRDSYEQYF.

The CDR3 bases are TGTGCCAGCAGTTATGCAGGGTCTGGGTCTTTCTTT. Residues: CASSYAGSGSFF. The gene calls are TRBV6-5 and TRBJ1-1; maybe TRBD1 (5 bases). Trimming took off 3 bases at V and 12 bases at J, with 14 bases between the two ends. The CDR3 spans 12 residues. Germline CDR1 MNHEY, CDR2 SVGAGI.

The genes are TRBV27 and TRBJ2-2; D not certain. In germline, CDR1 is MNHEY, CDR2 SMNVEV (reference sequence). The CDR3 is 18 residues long. Trimming pared 4 bases from V and 8 bases from J, leaving 26 bases between. The DNA for the CDR3 is TGTGCCAGCAGTTCTTATTCCTCGTCCTACTACTCTCAAGGGGAGCTGTTTTTT. Protein: CASSSYSSSYYSQGELFF.

The chain employs TRBV4-1 and TRBJ2-1; D ambiguous. This CDR3 spans 15 amino acids. V lost 1 base and J 5 bases, leaving 12 bases between the germline ends. Germline V gene sequence: CDR1 MGHRA, CDR2 YSYEKL. The CDR3 DNA follows: TGCGCCAGCAGCCAAGGCCAGGTTGGCGACAATGAGCAGTTCTTC. Protein: CASSQGQVGDNEQFF.

The chain employs TRBV2 and TRBJ1-4; no clear D. The ends were cut back, 7 bases at V and 7 bases at J, with 19 bases in the middle. The CDR3 consists of 15 residues. CDR1 is SNHLY and CDR2 is FYNNEI in the germline V gene. The CDR3 spells CASTENAGRGEKLFF. The DNA for the CDR3 is TGTGCCAGCACCGAAAACGCGGGCCGGGGTGAAAAACTGTTTTTT.

V gene TRBV30 combines with J gene TRBJ1-6; D ambiguous. V lost 2 bases and J 7 bases, leaving 9 bases between the germline ends. The CDR3 runs 13 residues. CDR1 is GTSNPN, CDR2 SVGIG, per germline (reference sequence). Written as DNA, the CDR3 is TGTGCCTGGAGTCGGGTAAACAATTCACCCCTCCACTTT. It translates to CAWSRVNNSPLHF.

J is TRBJ2-7 and V is TRBV5-8, with D possibly being TRBD1 (6 bases). Trimming shortened V by 4 bases and J by 7 bases, and 24 bases separated the two germline ends. The germline gives CDR1 SGHTS, CDR2 YDEGEE. CDR3 length equals 16 residues. The chain's CDR3 is CASSPEGTGIRVEQYF. The CDR3 nucleotides are TGTGCCAGCAGCCCCGAAGGAACAGGGATTCGTGTTGAGCAGTACTTC.

J is TRBJ1-2 and V is TRBV5-1; a weak D match, TRBD1 (5 bases). Germline V gene lookup returns CDR1 SGHRS and CDR2 YFSETQ. This CDR3 contains 16 residues. Trimming removed 0 bases from V and 2 bases from J, with 14 bases in between. The CDR3 DNA is TGCGCCAGCAGCTTGGGGCGACAGCTAGGCAACTATGGCTACACCTTC. It is translated as CASSLGRQLGNYGYTF.

This clone has just a few counts. This chain uses TRBV5-1 with TRBJ2-7; 7 bases are a match to TRBD2. The length of the CDR3 is 15 residues. Germline CDR1 SGHRS, CDR2 YFSETQ. Germline trimming cut 1 base from V and 3 bases from J; bases unmatched to any gene: 7. This chain's CDR3 is CASSLSGDQYYEQYF. The CDR3, as DNA: TGCGCCAGCAGCTTGAGCGGGGATCAATACTACGAGCAGTACTTC.

The chain employs TRBV20-1 and TRBJ1-1; D is unresolved. The CDR3 runs to 17 residues. The ends were cut back, 3 bases at V and 0 bases at J, with 20 bases in the middle. Germline loops: CDR1 DFQATT, CDR2 SNEGSKA (reference sequence). The CDR3 nucleotides read TGCAGTGCTAGTCGGTTCGGAACAGCTCGCATGAACACTGAAGCTTTCTTT. This translates into CSASRFGTARMNTEAFF.

The chain uses TRBV21-1 and TRBJ2-7; the table's TRBD1 call for D was not verified on the DNA. TRBV21-1 is classified as a pseudogene. The CDR3 runs 15 residues. The CDR3 DNA follows: TGTGCCAGCAGCGCCGGGACAGCCGACTCCTACGAGCAGTACTTC. Amino acids: CASSAGTADSYEQYF.

This rearrangement joins TRBV3-1 (or the pseudogene TRBV3-2) to TRBJ1-3; possible D gene TRBD1, 5 bases. The germline V and J ends were trimmed by 1 base and 0 bases, with 10 bases remaining between them. Germline CDR1 is LGHDT and CDR2 is YNNKEL (reference sequence). The CDR3 contains 16 residues. The CDR3 DNA reads TGTGCCAGCAGCCAAGTACGTGGGGCCTCTGGAAACACCATATATTTT. As protein: CASSQVRGASGNTIYF.

This chain joins TRBV2 and TRBJ2-1, with TRBD1 identical over 9 bases. Germline CDR1 and CDR2: SNHLY and FYNNEI. J gave up 7 bases and V 3 bases, and 10 bases lay outside the gene matches. The CDR3 covers 16 residues. For the CDR3, the DNA is TGTGCCAGCAGTGATCCGGACAGGGGCCTCCAGAATGAGCAGTTCTTC. This codes for CASSDPDRGLQNEQFF.

This clone was seen once. The genes are TRBV7-8 and TRBJ2-6; possibly TRBD2 for D (6 bases). Germline CDR1 SGHVS, CDR2 FQNEAQ. V shed 0 bases and J shed 0 bases, with 15 bases lying between them. The CDR3 consists of 19 residues. The CDR3, as DNA: TGTGCCAGCAGCTTAGCCCAAGGCCCCGGGAGCTCTGGGGCCAACGTCCTGACTTTC. Its protein product is CASSLAQGPGSSGANVLTF.

The rearrangement links TRBV19 to TRBJ2-7; 7 nucleotides match TRBD2. CDR1 LNHDA and CDR2 SQIVND come from the germline V gene (reference sequence). The length of the CDR3 is 17 residues. The ends lost 4 bases at V and 5 bases at J; junction bases unmatched: 17. The CDR3 region has the DNA TGTGCCAGTAGTACCGCCCCGGGACTACCCCGTGAGGACGAGCAGTACTTC. Translation: CASSTAPGLPREDEQYF.

The DNA for the CDR3 is TGTGCCAGCAGTTACTCGTTTACAGCGGTACGGGGCGAGCAGTACTTC. This encodes CASSYSFTAVRGEQYF. The chain employs TRBV6-5 and TRBJ2-7, with a tentative D call TRBD2 (5 bases). Germline V CDR1 and CDR2: MNHEY, SVGAGI. V gave up 0 bases and J gave up 6 bases, with 18 bases separating them. There are 16 residues in the CDR3.

The chain joins TRBV3-1 (or the pseudogene TRBV3-2) to TRBJ1-3, with TRBD1 matching over 7 bases. This CDR3 is 15 amino acids long. Looked up from germline, CDR1 is LGHDT and CDR2 is YNNKEL (reference sequence). V was clipped by 4 bases and J by 2 bases; unmatched bases: 5. CDR3 region: CASSPGQTTGNTIYF. CDR3 DNA: TGTGCCAGCAGCCCGGGACAGACTACTGGAAACACCATATATTTT.

The CDR3: CASSQVPGGGGGRSGANVLTF. The CDR3 region has the DNA TGTGCCAGCAGCCAAGTTCCCGGGGGAGGGGGAGGGCGCTCTGGGGCCAACGTCCTGACTTTC. The chain recombines TRBV3-1 (or the pseudogene TRBV3-2) with TRBJ2-6; perhaps TRBD2 as D (7 bases). The germline gives CDR1 LGHDT, CDR2 YNNKEL (reference sequence). V dropped 1 base and J dropped 0 bases, with 22 bases sitting between them. The CDR3 is 21 residues long.

The genes are TRBV30 and TRBJ2-1, with TRBD1 as a possible D gene (5 bases). This CDR3 comprises 14 residues. Germline CDR1 is GTSNPN and CDR2 is SVGIG (reference sequence). The germline V and J ends were trimmed by 0 bases and 6 bases, with 12 bases remaining between them. The CDR3 protein is CAWSVGQGVNEQFF. The CDR3 nucleotides read TGTGCCTGGAGTGTAGGGCAGGGCGTCAATGAGCAGTTCTTC.

V gene TRBV5-8 combines with J gene TRBJ1-2; 8 positions agree with TRBD1. Trimming took 2 bases from V and 7 from J; bases not matched to a gene: 4. The germline CDR1 and CDR2 sequences are SGHTS and YDEGEE. The CDR3 is 13 residues long. This CDR3 is CASSFGTGGGYTF. In DNA form, the CDR3 reads TGTGCCAGCAGCTTCGGGACAGGTGGTGGCTACACCTTC.

On this clone: This specimen includes other DNA sequences encoding the same CDR3. The J gene is TRBJ2-3, the V gene TRBV9; 7 positions match TRBD2. This CDR3 is built from 15 residues. CDR1 is SGDLS, CDR2 YYNGEE, per germline. The ends lost 0 bases at V and 2 bases at J; junction bases unmatched: 3. CDR3 residues: CASSVGGGPTDTQYF. CDR3 nucleotides: TGTGCCAGCAGCGTAGGCGGGGGACCCACAGATACGCAGTATTTT.

The rearrangement links TRBV6-5 to TRBJ2-5; a possible D gene is TRBD2 (5 bases). The V gene lost 10 bases and the J gene lost 1 base, with 16 bases spanning the gap. Germline lookup yields CDR1 MNHEY and CDR2 SVGAGI. The CDR3 consists of 14 residues. The CDR3 region is CATRPWRAQETQYF. CDR3 nucleotides: TGTGCCACCAGACCCTGGCGGGCCCAAGAGACCCAGTACTTC.

The V and J genes are TRBV27 and TRBJ1-6, with D perhaps TRBD1 (5 bases). There are 15 residues in the CDR3. V was clipped by 9 bases and J by 4 bases, with 16 bases between them. Germline V gene data show CDR1 as MNHEY and CDR2 as SMNVEV (reference sequence). CDR3 sequence reads: CASYASRGYNSPLHF. CDR3 sequence (DNA): TGTGCCAGTTACGCGAGCCGGGGGTATAATTCACCCCTCCACTTT.

This sequence joins TRBV6-5 and TRBJ1-6; D is perhaps TRBD1 (6 bases). The V gene lost 4 bases and the J gene lost 9 bases, with 16 bases spanning the gap. Looked up from germline, CDR1 is MNHEY and CDR2 is SVGAGI. This CDR3 comprises 15 residues. The CDR3 coding sequence is TGTGCCAGCAGTTTACAAACAGGGTTAGGTTCACCCCTCCACTTT. Translated: CASSLQTGLGSPLHF.